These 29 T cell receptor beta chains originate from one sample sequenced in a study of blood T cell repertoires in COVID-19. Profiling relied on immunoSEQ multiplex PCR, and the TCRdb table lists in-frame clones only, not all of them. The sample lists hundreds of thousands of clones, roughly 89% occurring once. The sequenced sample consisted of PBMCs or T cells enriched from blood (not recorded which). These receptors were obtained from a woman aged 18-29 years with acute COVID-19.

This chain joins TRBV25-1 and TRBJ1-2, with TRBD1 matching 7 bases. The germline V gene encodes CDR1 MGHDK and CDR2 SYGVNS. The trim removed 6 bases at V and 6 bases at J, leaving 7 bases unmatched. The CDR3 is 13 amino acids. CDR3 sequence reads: CASRGQWVDGYTF. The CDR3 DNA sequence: TGTGCCAGCAGGGGACAGTGGGTTGATGGCTACACCTTC.

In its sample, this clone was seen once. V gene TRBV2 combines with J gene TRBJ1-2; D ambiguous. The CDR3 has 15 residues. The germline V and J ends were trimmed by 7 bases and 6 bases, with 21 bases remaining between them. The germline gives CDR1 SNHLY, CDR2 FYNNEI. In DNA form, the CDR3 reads TGTGCCAGCAACCCGGCCAGCCCTAGTTTTGATGGCTACACCTTC. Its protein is CASNPASPSFDGYTF.

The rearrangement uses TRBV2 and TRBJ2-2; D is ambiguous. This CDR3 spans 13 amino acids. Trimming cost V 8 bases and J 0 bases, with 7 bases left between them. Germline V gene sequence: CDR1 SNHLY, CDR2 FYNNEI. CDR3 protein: CASQYSNTGELFF. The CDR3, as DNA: TGTGCCAGCCAGTATTCGAACACCGGGGAGCTGTTTTTT. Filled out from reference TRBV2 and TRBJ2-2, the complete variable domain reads EPEVTQTPSHQVTQMGQEVILRCVPISNHLYFYWYRQILGQKVEFLVSFYNNEISEKSEIFDDQFSVERPDGSNFTLKIRSTKLEDSAMYFCASQYSNTGELFFGEGSRLTVL.

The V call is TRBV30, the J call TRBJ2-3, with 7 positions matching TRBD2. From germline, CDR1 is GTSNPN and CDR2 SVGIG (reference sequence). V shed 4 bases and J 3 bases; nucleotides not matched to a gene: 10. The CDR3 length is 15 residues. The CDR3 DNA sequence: TGTGCCTGGACGGGGGTGGGAGGGCCGACAGATACGCAGTATTTT. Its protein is CAWTGVGGPTDTQYF.

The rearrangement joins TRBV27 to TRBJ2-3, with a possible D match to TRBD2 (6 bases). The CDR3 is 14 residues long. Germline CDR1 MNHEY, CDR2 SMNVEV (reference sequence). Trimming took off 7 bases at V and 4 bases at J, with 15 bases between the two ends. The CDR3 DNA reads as TGTGCCAGCACCGAGCTCGGAGGGGCAGATACGCAGTATTTT. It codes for CASTELGGADTQYF.

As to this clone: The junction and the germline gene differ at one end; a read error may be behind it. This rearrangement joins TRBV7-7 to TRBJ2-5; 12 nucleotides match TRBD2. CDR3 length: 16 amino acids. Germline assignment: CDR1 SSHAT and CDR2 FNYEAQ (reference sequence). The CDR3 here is CASSLGPSGGVETQYF. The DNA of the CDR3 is TGTGCTAGCAGCTTGGGACCTAGCGGGGGGGTGGAGACCCAGTACTTC.

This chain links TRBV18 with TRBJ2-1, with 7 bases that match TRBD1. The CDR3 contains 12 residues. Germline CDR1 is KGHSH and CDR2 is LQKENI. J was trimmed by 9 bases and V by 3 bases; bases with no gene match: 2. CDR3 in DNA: TGTGCCAGCTCACCTGACAGGGTTGAGCAGTTCTTC. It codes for CASSPDRVEQFF.

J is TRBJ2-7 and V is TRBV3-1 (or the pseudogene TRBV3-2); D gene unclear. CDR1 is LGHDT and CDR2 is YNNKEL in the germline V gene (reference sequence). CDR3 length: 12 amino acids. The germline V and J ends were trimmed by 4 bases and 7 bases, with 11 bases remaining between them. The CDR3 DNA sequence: TGTGCCAGCAGCCCTACAGCCCAGGAGCAGTACTTC. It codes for CASSPTAQEQYF.

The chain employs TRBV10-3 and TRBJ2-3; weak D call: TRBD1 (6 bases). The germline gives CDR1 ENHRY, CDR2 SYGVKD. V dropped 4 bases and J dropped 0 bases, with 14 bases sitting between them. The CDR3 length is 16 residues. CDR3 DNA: TGTGCCATCAGTGGGCCTACAGGGACCAGCACAGATACGCAGTATTTT. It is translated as CAISGPTGTSTDTQYF.

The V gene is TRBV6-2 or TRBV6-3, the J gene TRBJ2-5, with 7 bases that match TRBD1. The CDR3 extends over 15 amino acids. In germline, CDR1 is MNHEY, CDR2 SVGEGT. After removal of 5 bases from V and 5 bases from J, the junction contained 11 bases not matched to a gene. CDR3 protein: CASSTRQGWGETQYF. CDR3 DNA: TGTGCCAGCAGTACCCGACAGGGATGGGGGGAGACCCAGTACTTC.

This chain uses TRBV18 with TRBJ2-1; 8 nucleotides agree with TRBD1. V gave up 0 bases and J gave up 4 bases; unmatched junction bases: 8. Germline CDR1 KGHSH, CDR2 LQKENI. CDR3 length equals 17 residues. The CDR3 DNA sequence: TGTGCCAGCTCACCACCCTCGGACAGGGACGGATACAATGAGCAGTTCTTC. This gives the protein CASSPPSDRDGYNEQFF.

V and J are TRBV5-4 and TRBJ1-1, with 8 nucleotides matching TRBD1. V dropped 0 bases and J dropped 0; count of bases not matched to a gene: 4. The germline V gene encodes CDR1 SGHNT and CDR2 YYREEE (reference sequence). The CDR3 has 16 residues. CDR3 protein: CASSLDRGAVNTEAFF. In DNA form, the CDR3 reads TGTGCCAGCAGCTTGGACAGGGGGGCGGTGAACACTGAAGCTTTCTTT.

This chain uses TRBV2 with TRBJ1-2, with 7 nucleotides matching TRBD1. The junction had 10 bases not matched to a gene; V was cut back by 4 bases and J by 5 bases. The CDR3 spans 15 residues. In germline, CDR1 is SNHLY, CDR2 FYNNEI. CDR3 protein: CASSARQGSIYGYTF. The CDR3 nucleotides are TGTGCCAGCAGTGCTAGACAGGGTTCAATTTATGGCTACACCTTC.

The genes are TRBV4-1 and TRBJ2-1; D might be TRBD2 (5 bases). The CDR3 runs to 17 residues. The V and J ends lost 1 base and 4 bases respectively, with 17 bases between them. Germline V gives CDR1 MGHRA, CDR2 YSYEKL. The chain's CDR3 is CASSQGPGRAPYNEQFF. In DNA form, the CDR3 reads TGCGCCAGCAGCCAAGGTCCCGGGCGGGCGCCTTACAATGAGCAGTTCTTC.

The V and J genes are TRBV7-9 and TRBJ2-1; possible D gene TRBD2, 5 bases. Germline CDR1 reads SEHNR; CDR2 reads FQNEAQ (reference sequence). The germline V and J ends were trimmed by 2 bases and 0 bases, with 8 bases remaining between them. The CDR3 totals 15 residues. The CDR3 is CASSLTGSSYNEQFF. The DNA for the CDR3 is TGTGCCAGCAGCTTAACGGGGAGCTCCTACAATGAGCAGTTCTTC.

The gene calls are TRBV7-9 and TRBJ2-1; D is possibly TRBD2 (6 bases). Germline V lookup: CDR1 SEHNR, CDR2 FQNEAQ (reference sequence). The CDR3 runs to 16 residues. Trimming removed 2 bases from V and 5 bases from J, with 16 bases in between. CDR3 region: CASSLFPGSSDNEQFF. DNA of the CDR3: TGTGCCAGCAGCTTATTCCCCGGGAGTAGTGACAATGAGCAGTTCTTC.

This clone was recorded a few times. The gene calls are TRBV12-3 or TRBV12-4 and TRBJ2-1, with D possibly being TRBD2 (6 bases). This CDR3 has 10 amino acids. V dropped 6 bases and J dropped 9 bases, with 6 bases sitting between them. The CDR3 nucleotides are TGTGCCAGCAGCGGGGGTGAGCAGTTCTTC. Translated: CASSGGEQFF.

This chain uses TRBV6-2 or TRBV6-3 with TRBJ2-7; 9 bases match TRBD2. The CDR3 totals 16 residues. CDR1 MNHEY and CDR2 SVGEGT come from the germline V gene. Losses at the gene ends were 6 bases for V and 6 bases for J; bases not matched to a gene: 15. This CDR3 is CASSDVRGGRGSEQYF. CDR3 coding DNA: TGTGCCAGCAGCGACGTGCGGGGCGGGAGGGGTAGCGAGCAGTACTTC.

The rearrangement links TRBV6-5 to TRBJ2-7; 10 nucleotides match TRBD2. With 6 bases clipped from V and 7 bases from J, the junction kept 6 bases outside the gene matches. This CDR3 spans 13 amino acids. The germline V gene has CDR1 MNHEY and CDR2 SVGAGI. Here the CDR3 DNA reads TGTGCCAGCAGCATAGCGGGAGGCGGGGAGCAGTACTTC. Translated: CASSIAGGGEQYF.

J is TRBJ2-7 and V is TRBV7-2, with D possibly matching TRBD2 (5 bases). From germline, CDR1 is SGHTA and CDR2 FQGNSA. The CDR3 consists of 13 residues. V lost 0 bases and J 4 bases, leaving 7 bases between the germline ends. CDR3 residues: CASSLAGDYEQYF. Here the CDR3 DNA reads TGTGCCAGCAGCTTAGCGGGAGATTACGAGCAGTACTTC.

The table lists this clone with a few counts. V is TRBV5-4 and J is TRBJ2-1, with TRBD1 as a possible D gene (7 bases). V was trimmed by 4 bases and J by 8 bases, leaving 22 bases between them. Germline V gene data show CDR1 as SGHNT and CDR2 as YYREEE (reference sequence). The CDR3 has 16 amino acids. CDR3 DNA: TGTGCCAGCAGCCCCCGTGGAGGGGGCGCATCATATGAGCAGTTCTTC. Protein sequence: CASSPRGGGASYEQFF. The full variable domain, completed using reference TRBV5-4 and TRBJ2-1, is ETGVTQSPTHLIKTRGQQVTLRCSSQSGHNTVSWYQQALGQGPQFIFQYYREEENGRGNFPPRFSGLQFPNYSSELNVNALELDDSALYLCASSPRGGGASYEQFFGPGTRLTVL.

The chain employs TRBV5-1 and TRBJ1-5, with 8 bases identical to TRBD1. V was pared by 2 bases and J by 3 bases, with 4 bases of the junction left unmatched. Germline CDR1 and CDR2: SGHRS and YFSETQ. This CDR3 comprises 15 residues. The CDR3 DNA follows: TGCGCCAGCAGCTTACAGGGGGGTTTCAATCAGCCCCAGCATTTT. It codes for CASSLQGGFNQPQHF.

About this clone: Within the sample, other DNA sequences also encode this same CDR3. The CDR3 loop is CASSPSGGSTDTQYF. The CDR3 DNA reads as TGTGCCAGCAGTCCCTCGGGCGGGAGTACAGATACGCAGTATTTT. The chain is built from TRBV2 and TRBJ2-3; TRBD2 matches 7 bases. V lost 5 bases, J lost 3 bases, and 8 bases stayed unmatched. The germline V gene has CDR1 SNHLY and CDR2 FYNNEI. This CDR3 contains 15 residues. Full variable domain (outside the CDR3, taken from reference TRBV2 and TRBJ2-3): EPEVTQTPSHQVTQMGQEVILRCVPISNHLYFYWYRQILGQKVEFLVSFYNNEISEKSEIFDDQFSVERPDGSNFTLKIRSTKLEDSAMYFCASSPSGGSTDTQYFGPGTRLTVL.

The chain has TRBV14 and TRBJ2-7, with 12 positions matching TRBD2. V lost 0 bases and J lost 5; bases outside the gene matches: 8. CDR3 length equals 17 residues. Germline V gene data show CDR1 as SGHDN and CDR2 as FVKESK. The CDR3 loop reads CASSQDLAGGPFDEQYF. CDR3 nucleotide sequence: TGTGCCAGCAGCCAAGATCTAGCGGGAGGGCCTTTCGACGAGCAGTACTTC.

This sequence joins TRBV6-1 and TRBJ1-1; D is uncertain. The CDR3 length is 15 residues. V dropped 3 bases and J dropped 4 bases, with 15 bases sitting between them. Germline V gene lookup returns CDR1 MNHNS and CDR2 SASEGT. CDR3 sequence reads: CASSELTAPVTEAFF. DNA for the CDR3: TGTGCCAGCAGTGAGCTCACAGCTCCTGTCACTGAAGCTTTCTTT.

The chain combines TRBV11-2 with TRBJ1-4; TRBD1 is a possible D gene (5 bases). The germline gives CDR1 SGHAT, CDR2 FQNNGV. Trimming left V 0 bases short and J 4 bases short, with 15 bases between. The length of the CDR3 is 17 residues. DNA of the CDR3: TGTGCCAGCAGCTTAGAGCCCTACGGGGGGGGTAATGAAAAACTGTTTTTT. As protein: CASSLEPYGGGNEKLFF.

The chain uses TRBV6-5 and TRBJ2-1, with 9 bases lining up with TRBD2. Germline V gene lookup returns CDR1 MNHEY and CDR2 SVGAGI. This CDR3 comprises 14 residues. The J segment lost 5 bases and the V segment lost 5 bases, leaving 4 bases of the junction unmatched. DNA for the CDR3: TGTGCCAGCAGTCTGGGACTAGCAGACAATGAGCAGTTCTTC. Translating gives CASSLGLADNEQFF.

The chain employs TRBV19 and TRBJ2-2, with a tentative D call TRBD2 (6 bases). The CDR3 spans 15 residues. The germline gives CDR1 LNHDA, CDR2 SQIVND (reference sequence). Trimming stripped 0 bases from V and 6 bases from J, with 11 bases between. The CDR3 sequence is CASSIEFREAGELFF. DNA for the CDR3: TGTGCCAGTAGTATAGAATTTAGGGAGGCCGGGGAGCTGTTTTTT.

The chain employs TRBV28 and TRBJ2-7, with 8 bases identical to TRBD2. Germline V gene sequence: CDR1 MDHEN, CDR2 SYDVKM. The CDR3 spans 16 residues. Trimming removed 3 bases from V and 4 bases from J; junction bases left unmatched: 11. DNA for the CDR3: TGTGCCAGCAGTTTGGGTGCCGGGACTAGGTTTTACGAGCAGTACTTC. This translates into CASSLGAGTRFYEQYF.